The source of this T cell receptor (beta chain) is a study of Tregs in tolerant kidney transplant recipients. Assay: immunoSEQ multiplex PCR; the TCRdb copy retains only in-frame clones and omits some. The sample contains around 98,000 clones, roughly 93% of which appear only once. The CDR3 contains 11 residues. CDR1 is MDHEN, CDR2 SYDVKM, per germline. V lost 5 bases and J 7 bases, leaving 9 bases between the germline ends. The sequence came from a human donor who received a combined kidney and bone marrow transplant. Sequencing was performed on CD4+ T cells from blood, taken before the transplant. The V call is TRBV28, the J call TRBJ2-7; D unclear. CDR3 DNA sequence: TGTGCCAGCAGTCTACCCAGGGAGCAGTACTTC. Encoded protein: CASSLPREQYF.